This passage covers 12 T cell receptor beta chains from one sample sequenced in a study of T cell changes during pregnancy in multiple sclerosis. Profiling relied on immunoSEQ multiplex PCR, and the TCRdb table lists in-frame clones only, not all of them. The repertoire holds 58,000 or so clones, about 92% seen once, with less than 2.5% in the top ten. The specimen comprised peripheral blood, sampled in the first trimester of pregnancy. These receptors all stem from a female donor with multiple sclerosis, enrolled in a pregnancy study.

V and J are TRBV27 and TRBJ1-5; 7 bases map to TRBD1. The trim removed 3 bases at V and 3 bases at J, leaving 2 bases unmatched. The germline V gene has CDR1 MNHEY and CDR2 SMNVEV (reference sequence). The CDR3 length is 14 residues. Written as DNA, the CDR3 is TGTGCCAGCAGTTTGACAGGGCACAATCAGCCCCAGCATTTT. Protein sequence: CASSLTGHNQPQHF.

This clone was detected only a few times. CDR3 DNA: TGTGCCAGCACCCTTGTGGCGGGAGTGGGCCATGAGCAGTTCTTC. Protein: CASTLVAGVGHEQFF. J is TRBJ2-1 and V is TRBV7-2, with 7 bases lining up with TRBD2. CDR1 SGHTA and CDR2 FQGNSA come from the germline V gene. Unmatched junction bases numbered 14, after V lost 7 bases and J lost 8 bases. The length of the CDR3 is 15 residues.

This chain links TRBV19 with TRBJ2-5; 10 positions match TRBD2. This CDR3 has 14 residues. V was pared by 6 bases and J by 5 bases, with 6 bases of the junction left unmatched. CDR1 LNHDA and CDR2 SQIVND come from the germline V gene (reference sequence). In DNA form, the CDR3 reads TGTGCCAGTAGCATCCTAGCGGGAGACGAGACCCAGTACTTC. Protein product: CASSILAGDETQYF.

The V call is TRBV25-1, the J call TRBJ2-7; D perhaps matches TRBD2 (6 bases). The CDR3 has 13 residues. Germline CDR1 MGHDK, CDR2 SYGVNS. V dropped 1 base and J dropped 4 bases, with 8 bases sitting between them. CDR3 residues: CASSEWGGYEQYF. CDR3 coding DNA: TGTGCCAGCAGTGAATGGGGAGGTTACGAGCAGTACTTC.

The rearrangement joins TRBV14 to TRBJ1-2, with D possibly being TRBD1 (5 bases). CDR3 length: 16 residues. The V gene's germline CDR1 is SGHDN and CDR2 FVKESK. Trimming cost V 4 bases and J 6 bases, with 21 bases left between them. The DNA of the CDR3 is TGTGCCAGCAGCCGTCAACGGGTCGGGGGGATCAATGGCTACACCTTC. Amino acid sequence: CASSRQRVGGINGYTF.

The sample holds one count of this clone. V is TRBV27 and J is TRBJ2-6; no clear D gene. The CDR3 runs 14 residues. Trimming removed 6 bases from V and 4 bases from J, with 10 bases in between. The germline gives CDR1 MNHEY, CDR2 SMNVEV (reference sequence). In DNA form, the CDR3 reads TGTGCCAGCAGGGCCTCCTTCGGGGCCAACGTCCTGACTTTC. Translated: CASRASFGANVLTF.

The chain couples TRBV11-2 to TRBJ2-1; TRBD2 is a possible D gene (6 bases). Germline V gene data show CDR1 as SGHAT and CDR2 as FQNNGV. There are 14 residues in the CDR3. Trimming stripped 4 bases from V and 7 bases from J, with 14 bases between. CDR3 bases: TGTGCCAGCAGCTCGGAGGGCCTTGCAAATGAGCAGTTCTTC. This gives the protein CASSSEGLANEQFF. Variable domain in full (rest from reference TRBV11-2 and TRBJ2-1): EAGVAQSPRYKIIEKRQSVAFWCNPISGHATLYWYQQILGQGPKLLIQFQNNGVVDDSQLPKDRFSAERLKGVDSTLKIQPAKLEDSAVYLCASSSEGLANEQFFGPGTRLTVL.

The CDR3 loop reads CASSVGPVQPQHF. The CDR3 DNA is TGTGCCAGCAGCGTAGGTCCGGTTCAGCCCCAGCATTTT. The chain has TRBV9 and TRBJ1-5; the D is unclear. V gave up 0 bases and J gave up 6 bases, with 7 bases separating them. Germline CDR1 and CDR2: SGDLS and YYNGEE. This CDR3 comprises 13 residues.

The chain combines TRBV27 with TRBJ2-2; no reliable D call. V dropped 6 bases and J dropped 0 bases, with 5 bases sitting between them. The CDR3 has 13 amino acids. Per the germline V gene, CDR1 is MNHEY and CDR2 is SMNVEV (reference sequence). The CDR3 region has the DNA TGTGCCAGCAGCCAAACGAACACCGGGGAGCTGTTTTTT. Its protein is CASSQTNTGELFF.

The chain employs TRBV2 and TRBJ2-7; 8 bases line up with TRBD2. With 8 bases clipped from V and 3 bases from J, the junction kept 9 bases outside the gene matches. The germline V gene encodes CDR1 SNHLY and CDR2 FYNNEI. This CDR3 contains 14 residues. CDR3 region: CASRGGSGYYEQYF. The DNA of the CDR3 is TGTGCCAGCCGGGGGGGAAGTGGATACTACGAGCAGTACTTC.

This clone was detected only once. This sequence joins TRBV28 and TRBJ2-5; D might be TRBD2 (6 bases). Trimming took off 5 bases at V and 5 bases at J, with 18 bases between the two ends. The CDR3 loop spans 15 amino acids. CDR1 is MDHEN and CDR2 is SYDVKM in the germline V gene. In nucleotides, the CDR3 is TGTGCCAGCAGTAAATCAACCGGGGGTAGGGAGACCCAGTACTTC. Protein product: CASSKSTGGRETQYF.

Only one count was recorded for this clone. The rearrangement links TRBV25-1 to TRBJ2-7; 15 bases are a match to TRBD2. The CDR3 totals 15 residues. The V gene end was trimmed by 5 bases and the J gene end by 3 bases; junction bases not matched to a gene: 2. Germline lookup yields CDR1 MGHDK and CDR2 SYGVNS. DNA of the CDR3: TGTGCCAGCAGTCCGGGACTAGCGGGAGGCTACGAGCAGTACTTC. This gives the protein CASSPGLAGGYEQYF.